A single sample is the source of the 2 T cell receptor beta chains below, sequenced in a study of T cell repertoires in cytomegalovirus infection. For these TCRs, the target antigens are not known. TCRdb re-called the reads through MiXCR, storing one row per CDR3 protein. The table lists hundreds of thousands of distinct CDR3 sequences, approximately 30% of them singletons, with roughly an eighth in the top ten. This material consisted of cultured CD8+ T cells from PBMCs, taken from culture after CMV antigen stimulation. The receptors shown here come from a human donor in good health (CMV status not recorded). Some clones in this sample may be carry-over from other donors' samples.

CDR3 nucleotide sequence: TGCGCCAGCAGCCAAGAGGGGGTTCAGCCCCAGCATTTT. Protein product: CASSQEGVQPQHF. The chain uses TRBV4-1 and TRBJ1-5; maybe TRBD1 (5 bases). The germline V gene has CDR1 MGHRA and CDR2 YSYEKL. Trimming removed 0 bases from V and 6 bases from J, with 6 bases in between. This CDR3 is built from 13 residues.

This chain uses TRBV12-3 or TRBV12-4 with TRBJ1-2; maybe TRBD1 (6 bases). The CDR3 contains 14 residues. The ends were cut back, 2 bases at V and 3 bases at J, with 10 bases in the middle. CDR3 DNA: TGTGCCAGCAGTTTATCAGGGGAGGACTATGGCTACACCTTC. Its protein is CASSLSGEDYGYTF.